This T cell receptor beta chain was observed in a study of neurological immune-mediated disorders. General study results and limits: While HTLV-1-associated myelopathy showed the greatest TCR clonal expansion, multiple sclerosis showed the least, falling below healthy controls.

Every sequencing run produced over 180 million TCR-beta sequences, and the sequences from any one run covered 15-18 subjects. A single record per CDR3 protein comes from TCRdb applying MiXCR to the 5' RACE reads. The table has about 41,000 distinct CDR3 sequences, 14% seen once. Many counts were recorded for this clonotype. The antigen is unknown. V lost 0 bases, J lost 4 bases, and 16 bases lay in between. This CDR3 has 16 amino acids. Germline loops: CDR1 SGHTA, CDR2 FQGNSA. The gene calls are TRBV7-2 and TRBJ2-7; D not certain. This sequence was found in a woman aged 60 to 75 with HTLV-1-associated myelopathy (HAM/TSP). The specimen sequenced was CD4+ T cells from blood. DNA of the CDR3: TGTGCCAGCAGCTTAGCTACGGTCGGTTCACGGTACGAGCAGTACTTC. Translation: CASSLATVGSRYEQYF.